These T cell receptor beta chains were read from a single sample in a study of early T cells in non-severe SARS-CoV-2 infection. TCRdb itself ran the 5' RACE reads through MiXCR, one entry per CDR3 protein. Here the sample spans 35,000 to 45,000 distinct CDR3 sequences, around 6% being singletons. Sequenced sample: whole blood. The source of these receptors is an adult who was a healthcare worker with PCR-confirmed SARS-CoV-2 infection or an uninfected control (not recorded which). The CDR3 runs from the conserved cysteine through the conserved F or W. D genes are given only for firm matches. Some rows mark clone size as missing; the rest say once, few, many or name a class of expanded clone.

v_call: TRBV7-2; d_call: NA; j_call: TRBJ1-2; clone_size: many; cdr3_aa: CASSLVAEGYTF; cdr3_nt: TGTGCCAGCAGCTTAGTTGCGGAAGGCTACACCTTC
v_call: TRBV10-2; d_call: NA; j_call: TRBJ2-3; clone_size: many; cdr3_aa: CASLEVGDTQYF; cdr3_nt: TGCGCCAGCCTGGAGGTTGGAGATACGCAGTATTTT
v_call: TRBV2; d_call: TRBD1; j_call: TRBJ2-2; clone_size: NA; cdr3_aa: CASTTGVANTGELFF; cdr3_nt: TGTGCCAGCACCACAGGGGTCGCGAACACCGGGGAGCTGTTTTTT
v_call: TRBV7-8; d_call: NA; j_call: TRBJ2-3; clone_size: many; cdr3_aa: CASSLWDHQTTDTQYF; cdr3_nt: TGTGCCAGCAGCCTTTGGGACCACCAAACCACAGATACGCAGTATTTT
v_call: TRBV30; d_call: NA; j_call: TRBJ2-3; clone_size: many; cdr3_aa: CATRRERTDTQYF; cdr3_nt: TGTGCCACAAGAAGGGAGCGCACAGATACGCAGTATTTT
v_call: TRBV10-3; d_call: NA; j_call: TRBJ1-3; clone_size: many; cdr3_aa: CATTESSGNTIYF; cdr3_nt: TGTGCCACCACGGAGAGCTCTGGAAACACCATATATTTT
v_call: TRBV5-4; d_call: TRBD2; j_call: TRBJ2-5; clone_size: many; cdr3_aa: CASRRMGGDPETQYF; cdr3_nt: TGTGCCAGCAGGCGGATGGGAGGGGATCCGGAGACCCAGTACTTC
v_call: TRBV12-3/TRBV12-4; d_call: NA; j_call: TRBJ1-5; clone_size: NA; cdr3_aa: CASSPTGLGQPQHF; cdr3_nt: TGTGCCAGCAGTCCCACAGGGTTGGGACAGCCCCAGCATTTT
v_call: TRBV6-6; d_call: NA; j_call: TRBJ2-5; clone_size: many; cdr3_aa: CASSKGQIETQYF; cdr3_nt: TGTGCCAGCAGCAAAGGGCAGATAGAGACCCAGTACTTC
v_call: TRBV6-1; d_call: NA; j_call: TRBJ2-7; clone_size: many; cdr3_aa: CASGVRINYEQYF; cdr3_nt: TGTGCCAGCGGGGTGCGCATTAACTACGAGCAGTACTTC
v_call: TRBV7-2; d_call: NA; j_call: TRBJ2-7; clone_size: many; cdr3_aa: CASSLAWGDYEQYF; cdr3_nt: TGTGCCAGCAGCTTAGCATGGGGGGACTACGAGCAGTACTTC
v_call: TRBV5-1; d_call: NA; j_call: TRBJ1-5; clone_size: many; cdr3_aa: CASPEYAGATDLGFRNQPQHF; cdr3_nt: TGCGCCAGTCCGGAGTATGCCGGGGCAACCGATTTGGGTTTTCGCAATCAGCCCCAGCATTTT
v_call: TRBV14; d_call: NA; j_call: TRBJ1-3; clone_size: many; cdr3_aa: CASSLRSSGNTIYF; cdr3_nt: TGTGCCAGCAGCCTCCGTAGCTCTGGAAACACCATATATTTT
v_call: TRBV29-1; d_call: TRBD2; j_call: TRBJ2-2; clone_size: many; cdr3_aa: CSVGLAGAFNTGELFF; cdr3_nt: TGCAGCGTTGGTCTAGCGGGGGCCTTTAACACCGGGGAGCTGTTTTTT
v_call: TRBV5-8; d_call: NA; j_call: TRBJ2-7; clone_size: many; cdr3_aa: CASSLQPSTEQYF; cdr3_nt: TGTGCCAGCAGCCTCCAACCCTCCACCGAGCAGTACTTC
v_call: TRBV5-1; d_call: TRBD1; j_call: TRBJ2-1; clone_size: many; cdr3_aa: CASSLSGGPLYNEQFF; cdr3_nt: TGCGCCAGCAGCTTGTCAGGGGGTCCCCTTTACAATGAGCAGTTCTTC
v_call: TRBV6-5; d_call: NA; j_call: TRBJ1-4; clone_size: few; cdr3_aa: CASIRPPTFPQLFF; cdr3_nt: TGTGCCAGCATCCGACCCCCCACCTTTCCGCAACTGTTTTTT